Below are 3 T cell receptor beta chains sequenced from a single sample in a study of response to subunit inactivated influenza vaccine. MiXCR was run by TCRdb on the RT-PCR reads, yielding one entry per CDR3 protein. The table lists about 610,000 distinct CDR3 sequences, around 15% of them singletons, with 11% in the top ten. Sequencing was performed on PBMCs from blood, taken roughly 12 days after vaccination. The receptor set was obtained from a man aged 50 to 60 who received an inactivated influenza vaccine.

This rearrangement joins TRBV7-9 to TRBJ2-7, with D possibly being TRBD2 (6 bases). This CDR3 spans 15 amino acids. The V and J ends lost 1 base and 7 bases respectively, with 17 bases between them. CDR1 and CDR2 from the germline V gene are SEHNR and FQNEAQ (reference sequence). The CDR3 reads CASSLGGGSPWEQYF. The DNA of the CDR3 is TGTGCCAGCAGCTTAGGTGGGGGGTCACCTTGGGAGCAGTACTTC.

The chain links TRBV6-2 or TRBV6-3 to TRBJ2-5; D gene ambiguous. CDR3 length equals 13 residues. V lost 5 bases, J lost 1 base, and 8 bases lay in between. Germline V CDR1 and CDR2: MNHEY, SVGEGT. CDR3: CASSGPAQETQYF. The CDR3 nucleotides read TGTGCCAGCAGTGGACCGGCCCAAGAGACCCAGTACTTC.

This CDR3 is CASTGFDLGVAKNIQYF. The CDR3 nucleotides read TGTGCCAGCACAGGGTTCGATCTAGGGGTAGCCAAAAACATTCAGTACTTC. The chain joins TRBV6-1 to TRBJ2-4; a weak D match, TRBD1 (5 bases). Germline V gene lookup returns CDR1 MNHNS and CDR2 SASEGT. Trimming stripped 7 bases from V and 0 bases from J, with 19 bases between. This CDR3 is built from 17 residues.